The subject of this entry is one T cell receptor (beta chain). The library was built for alpha chains, so this beta chain is an off-target read and its size means little. A single record per CDR3 protein comes from TCRdb applying MiXCR to the 5' RACE reads. This repertoire shows approximately 200 distinct CDR3 sequences, 91% found once; its top ten account for 12%. The sequencing sample was made of memory CD4+ T cells sorted from blood. The subset was: memory CD4+ T cells, CD4+CD45RO+CD25-. This TCR derives from a female donor with breast cancer.

CDR3 sequence: CASRGGDTGELFF. The CDR3 region has the DNA TGTGCCAGCAGAGGGGGGGACACCGGGGAGCTGTTTTTT. This sequence joins TRBV6-2 or TRBV6-3 and TRBJ2-2; D perhaps matches TRBD2 (7 bases). Germline V lookup: CDR1 MNHEY, CDR2 SVGEGT. This CDR3 contains 13 residues. V dropped 6 bases and J dropped 3 bases, with 8 bases sitting between them.